A single sample gave rise to the 17 T cell receptor beta chains below, sequenced in a study of CD8 T cells in ankylosing spondylitis. Overall study findings and caveats: A TCR beta motif of under ten highly homologous variants appeared characteristic of ankylosing spondylitis blood.

TCRdb analysed the 5' RACE reads with MiXCR anew, one entry per CDR3 protein. The sample has 650,000 to 800,000 distinct CDR3 sequences, around 20% seen once. Their antigens remain unidentified. The material sequenced was blood, either unsorted or a sorted T cell fraction (not recorded which). The receptors here all came from a male donor with ankylosing spondylitis.

This clonotype was observed at least ten times. CDR3 sequence: CASSQGDGGYNEQFF. The CDR3 coding sequence is TGTGCCAGCAGCCAAGGGGACGGCGGCTACAATGAGCAGTTCTTC. J is TRBJ2-1 and V is TRBV3-1; possibly TRBD1 or TRBD2 for D (5 bases each). V dropped 1 base and J dropped 3 bases, with 10 bases sitting between them. Germline CDR1 LGHDT, CDR2 YNNKEL (reference sequence). CDR3 length equals 15 residues.

This chain joins TRBV20-1 and TRBJ2-7; tentatively, D is TRBD1 or TRBD2 (5 bases each). CDR1 and CDR2 from the germline V gene are DFQATT and SNEGSKA (reference sequence). This CDR3 comprises 13 residues. V was shortened by 1 base and J by 9 bases, with 16 bases between the two germline ends. DNA for the CDR3: TGCAGTGCTAGAGCGGTCCGGGGCGAAGGGCAGTACTTC. Protein sequence: CSARAVRGEGQYF.

The chain's CDR3 is CASSWGPPQMNTEAFF. For the CDR3, the DNA is TGTGCCAGCAGCTGGGGACCGCCCCAAATGAACACTGAAGCTTTCTTT. The chain couples TRBV7-9 to TRBJ1-1; D is perhaps TRBD1 (5 bases). Germline CDR1 and CDR2: SEHNR and FQNEAQ (reference sequence). V shed 4 bases and J shed 0 bases, with 15 bases lying between them. This CDR3 has 16 residues.

This clonotype was detected only a few times. This chain joins TRBV28 and TRBJ2-7; D is unclear. This CDR3 contains 14 residues. Trimming took off 1 base at V and 2 bases at J, with 9 bases between the two ends. Germline V gene lookup returns CDR1 MDHEN and CDR2 SYDVKM. The CDR3 DNA reads TGTGCCAGCAGTTTATCTGGGCCTCCCTACGAGCAGTACTTC. This translates into CASSLSGPPYEQYF.

V gene TRBV20-1 combines with J gene TRBJ2-5, with 12 bases lining up with TRBD1. V lost 2 bases to trimming and J lost 5 bases; unmatched junction nucleotides: 21. CDR1 is DFQATT, CDR2 SNEGSKA, per germline (reference sequence). The CDR3 is 20 residues long. The DNA for the CDR3 is TGCAGTGCTAGAACCCCGGGACAGGGGGCAAGTCCAGGCCCTCGGGAGACCCAGTACTTC. This encodes CSARTPGQGASPGPRETQYF.

This clonotype occurred a few times. The V and J genes are TRBV7-9 and TRBJ1-6; D perhaps matches TRBD1 (5 bases). The CDR3 is 16 residues long. The V end lost 5 bases, the J end lost 7 bases, and 18 bases lay between the germline ends. The V gene's germline CDR1 is SEHNR and CDR2 FQNEAQ (reference sequence). The DNA of the CDR3 is TGTGCCAGCAGCCTTGCTCGTGGCGAGGGGAATTCACCCCTCCACTTT. It specifies CASSLARGEGNSPLHF.

This clonotype has only a few counts. The chain uses TRBV12-3 or TRBV12-4 and TRBJ1-3; D remains unclear. V was pared by 6 bases and J by 4 bases, with 10 bases between. This CDR3 is built from 13 residues. The CDR3: CASSPEWGNTIYF. As DNA, the CDR3 is TGTGCCAGCAGCCCGGAATGGGGAAACACCATATATTTT.

The rearrangement uses TRBV27 and TRBJ2-7, with 10 bases identical to TRBD1. Trimming at V came to 8 bases and at J to 3 bases, leaving 13 bases not matched to a gene. CDR1 and CDR2 (germline): MNHEY, SMNVEV (reference sequence). CDR3 length equals 16 residues. The CDR3 DNA is TGTGCCAGCTCCTTTAGTGCGGGACAGGGGTACTACGAGCAGTACTTC. This codes for CASSFSAGQGYYEQYF.

The rearrangement links TRBV5-1 to TRBJ1-2, with unresolved D. Trimming stripped 7 bases from V and 0 bases from J, with 4 bases between. The germline V gene has CDR1 SGHRS and CDR2 YFSETQ. CDR3 length equals 11 residues. The CDR3 bases are TGCGCCAGCGGATCTAACTATGGCTACACCTTC. It yields the protein CASGSNYGYTF. The full variable domain, rest sourced from reference TRBV5-1 and TRBJ1-2, is KAGVTQTPRYLIKTRGQQVTLSCSPISGHRSVSWYQQTPGQGLQFLFEYFSETQRNKGNFPGRFSGRQFSNSRSEMNVSTLELGDSALYLCASGSNYGYTFGSGTRLTVV.

The chain joins TRBV25-1 to TRBJ2-2, with a possible D match to TRBD2 (7 bases). Germline CDR1 and CDR2: MGHDK and SYGVNS. V lost 6 bases and J 1 base, leaving 12 bases between the germline ends. This CDR3 has 15 residues. This CDR3 is CASRGGGQNTGELFF. The CDR3 coding sequence is TGTGCCAGCAGGGGAGGGGGACAGAACACCGGGGAGCTGTTTTTT.

V gene TRBV28 combines with J gene TRBJ2-3; D call uncertain. The CDR3 has 11 amino acids. Germline values: CDR1 MDHEN, CDR2 SYDVKM. Trimming cost V 8 bases and J 2 bases, with 5 bases left between them. CDR3 sequence: CASGNTDTQYF. The CDR3 DNA reads TGTGCCAGCGGAAACACAGATACGCAGTATTTT.

V usage is TRBV24-1 and J usage is TRBJ2-1; D may match TRBD1 or TRBD2 (5 bases each). CDR1 and CDR2 (germline): KGHDR, SFDVKD. V dropped 2 bases and J dropped 3 bases, with 13 bases sitting between them. CDR3 length: 16 residues. The CDR3 is CATSDSQGVVYNEQFF. The CDR3 DNA follows: TGTGCCACCAGTGATTCCCAGGGAGTGGTCTACAATGAGCAGTTCTTC.

Only a few counts were recorded for this clonotype. The chain uses TRBV3-1 and TRBJ2-3; the D gene is possibly TRBD2 (5 bases). V gave up 4 bases and J gave up 6 bases, with 14 bases separating them. This CDR3 comprises 14 residues. In germline, CDR1 is LGHDT, CDR2 YNNKEL (reference sequence). DNA of the CDR3: TGTGCCAGCAGCCCCTCCTGGACTTCCGATACGCAGTATTTT. This sequence encodes CASSPSWTSDTQYF.

This clonotype turned up a few times. The chain has TRBV28 and TRBJ2-4, with 7 bases fitting TRBD1. This CDR3 is 14 amino acids long. V gave up 7 bases and J gave up 3 bases; unmatched junction bases: 6. The germline gives CDR1 MDHEN, CDR2 SYDVKM. The chain's CDR3 is CASMTGTYKNIQYF. The CDR3, as DNA: TGTGCCAGCATGACAGGGACCTACAAAAACATTCAGTACTTC.

This clonotype was seen more than once but under ten times. This rearrangement joins TRBV11-2 to TRBJ2-1, with a possible D match to TRBD2 (5 bases). The CDR3 consists of 14 residues. Germline V lookup: CDR1 SGHAT, CDR2 FQNNGV. V shed 5 bases and J shed 3 bases, with 11 bases lying between them. The DNA of the CDR3 is TGTGCCAGCAGCACGAACCGGGACTACAATGAGCAGTTCTTC. Translating gives CASSTNRDYNEQFF.

The chain has TRBV4-3 and TRBJ1-2, with D maybe TRBD1 (5 bases). This CDR3 spans 14 amino acids. V was trimmed by 1 base and J by 5 bases, leaving 11 bases between them. Germline values: CDR1 LGHNA, CDR2 YSLEER. The CDR3 spells CASSQGVGGYGYTF. The CDR3 coding sequence is TGCGCCAGCAGCCAAGGGGTGGGGGGTTATGGCTACACCTTC.

The chain employs TRBV4-3 and TRBJ1-5; D may be TRBD1 (5 bases). The CDR3 contains 17 residues. Trimming removed 0 bases at V and 2 bases at J, with 14 bases between. Per the germline V gene, CDR1 is LGHNA and CDR2 is YSLEER. The CDR3 bases are TGCGCCAGCAGCCAAGATCCGGGGACGGCTGGCAATCAGCCCCAGCATTTT. Translating gives CASSQDPGTAGNQPQHF.